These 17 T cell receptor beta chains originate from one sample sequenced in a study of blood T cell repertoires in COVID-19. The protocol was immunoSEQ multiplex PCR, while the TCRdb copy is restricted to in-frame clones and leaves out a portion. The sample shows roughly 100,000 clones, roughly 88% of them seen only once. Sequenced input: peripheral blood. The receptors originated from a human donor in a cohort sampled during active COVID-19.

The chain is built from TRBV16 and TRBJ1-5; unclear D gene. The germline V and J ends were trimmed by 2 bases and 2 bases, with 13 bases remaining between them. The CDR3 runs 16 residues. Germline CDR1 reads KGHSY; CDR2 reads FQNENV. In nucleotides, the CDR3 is TGTGCCAGCAGCCAAAGCGCTGGAGACGGCAATCAGCCCCAGCATTTT. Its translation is CASSQSAGDGNQPQHF.

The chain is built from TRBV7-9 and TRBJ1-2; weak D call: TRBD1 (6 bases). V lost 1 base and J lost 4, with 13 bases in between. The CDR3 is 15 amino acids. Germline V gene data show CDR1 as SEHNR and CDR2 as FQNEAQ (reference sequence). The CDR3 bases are TGTGCCAGCAGCTTAGTTCCAGGGGAAACCTATGGCTACACCTTC. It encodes CASSLVPGETYGYTF.

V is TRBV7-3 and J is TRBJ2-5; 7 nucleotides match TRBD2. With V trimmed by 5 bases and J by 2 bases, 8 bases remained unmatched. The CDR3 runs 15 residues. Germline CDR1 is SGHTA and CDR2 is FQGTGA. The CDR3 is CASSLAAGVQETQYF. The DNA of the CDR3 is TGTGCCAGCAGCCTAGCGGCGGGGGTACAAGAGACCCAGTACTTC.

The CDR3 region has the DNA TGTGCCAGCAGTTTGACAGGGGCGAACACTGAAGCTTTCTTT. Encoded protein: CASSLTGANTEAFF. The rearrangement links TRBV7-3 to TRBJ1-1, with 8 bases identical to TRBD1. The CDR3 totals 14 residues. The V segment lost 6 bases and the J segment 1 base; nucleotides outside the gene matches: 4. Germline-derived CDR1 and CDR2 are SGHTA and FQGTGA.

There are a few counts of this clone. The CDR3 protein is CASSSRDRGYNSPLHF. The CDR3 bases are TGCGCCAGCAGCTCCCGGGACAGGGGGTATAATTCACCCCTCCACTTT. The V and J genes are TRBV5-1 and TRBJ1-6, with TRBD1 identical over 11 bases. V was clipped by 3 bases and J by 4 bases; unmatched bases: 3. The CDR3 extends over 16 amino acids. Per germline, CDR1 SGHRS and CDR2 YFSETQ.

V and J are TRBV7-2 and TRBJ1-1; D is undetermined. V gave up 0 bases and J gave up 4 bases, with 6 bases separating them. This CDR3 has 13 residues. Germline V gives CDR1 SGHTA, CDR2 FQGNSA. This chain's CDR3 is CASSLAPGTEAFF. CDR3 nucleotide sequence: TGTGCCAGCAGCTTAGCGCCGGGCACTGAAGCTTTCTTT. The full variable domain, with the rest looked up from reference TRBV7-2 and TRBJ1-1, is GAGVSQSPSNKVTEKGKDVELRCDPISGHTALYWYRQSLGQGLEFLIYFQGNSAPDKSGLPSDRFSAERTGGSVSTLTIQRTQQEDSAVYLCASSLAPGTEAFFGQGTRLTVV.

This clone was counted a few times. In DNA form, the CDR3 reads TGTGCCAGCACCCAGGGACAGGGAGTCTCTGGGGCCAACGTCCTGACTTTC. Translated, it gives CASTQGQGVSGANVLTF. The chain carries TRBV7-8 and TRBJ2-6; 9 bases line up with TRBD1. The CDR3 is 17 residues long. Germline CDR1 SGHVS, CDR2 FQNEAQ. The V gene end was trimmed by 7 bases and the J gene end by 0 bases; junction bases not matched to a gene: 7.

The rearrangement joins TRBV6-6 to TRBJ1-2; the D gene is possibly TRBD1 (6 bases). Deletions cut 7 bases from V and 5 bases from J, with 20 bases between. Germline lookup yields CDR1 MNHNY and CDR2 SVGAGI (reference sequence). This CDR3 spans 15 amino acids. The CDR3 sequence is CASTLSGTSNYGYTF. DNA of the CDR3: TGTGCCAGCACTCTGTCCGGGACATCGAATTATGGCTACACCTTC.

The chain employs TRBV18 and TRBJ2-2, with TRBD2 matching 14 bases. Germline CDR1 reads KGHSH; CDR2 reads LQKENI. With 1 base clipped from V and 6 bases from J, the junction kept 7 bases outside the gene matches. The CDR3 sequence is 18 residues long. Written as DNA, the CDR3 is TGTGCCAGCTCACCACGGGGACTAGCGGGAGTAATTTCCGGGGAGCTGTTTTTT. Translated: CASSPRGLAGVISGELFF.

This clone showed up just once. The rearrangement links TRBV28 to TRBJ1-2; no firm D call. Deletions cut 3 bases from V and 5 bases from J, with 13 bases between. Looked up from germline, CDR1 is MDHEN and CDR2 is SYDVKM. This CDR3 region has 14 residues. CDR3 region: CASSLHRTGYGYTF. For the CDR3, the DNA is TGTGCCAGCAGTTTGCATCGGACGGGGTATGGCTACACCTTC.

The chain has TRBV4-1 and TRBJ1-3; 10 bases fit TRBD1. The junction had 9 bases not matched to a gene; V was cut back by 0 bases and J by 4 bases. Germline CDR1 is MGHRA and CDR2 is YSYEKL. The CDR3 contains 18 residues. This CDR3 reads CASSQEVMTGGSGNTIYF. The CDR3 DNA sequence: TGCGCCAGCAGCCAAGAGGTCATGACAGGGGGCTCAGGAAACACCATATATTTT.

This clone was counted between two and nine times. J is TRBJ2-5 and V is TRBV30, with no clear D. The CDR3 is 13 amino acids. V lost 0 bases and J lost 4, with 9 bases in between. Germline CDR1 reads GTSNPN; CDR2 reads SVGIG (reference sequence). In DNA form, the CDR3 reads TGTGCCTGGAGTGTACCTGGCGGAGAGACCCAGTACTTC. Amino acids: CAWSVPGGETQYF.

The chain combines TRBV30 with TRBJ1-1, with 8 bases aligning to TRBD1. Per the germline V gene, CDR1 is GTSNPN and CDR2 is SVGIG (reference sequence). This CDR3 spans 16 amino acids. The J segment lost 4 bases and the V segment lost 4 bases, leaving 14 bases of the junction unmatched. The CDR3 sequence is CAWIQGARVVGTEAFF. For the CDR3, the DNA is TGTGCCTGGATTCAGGGGGCGCGGGTGGTGGGCACTGAAGCTTTCTTT.

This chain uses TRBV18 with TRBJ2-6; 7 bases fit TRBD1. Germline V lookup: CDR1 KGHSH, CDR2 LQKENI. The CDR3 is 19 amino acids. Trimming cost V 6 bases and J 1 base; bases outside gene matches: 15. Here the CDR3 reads CASSRNSGTVKSGANVLTF. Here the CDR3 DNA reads TGTGCCAGCTCGCGCAACTCCGGGACAGTGAAGTCTGGGGCCAACGTCCTGACTTTC.

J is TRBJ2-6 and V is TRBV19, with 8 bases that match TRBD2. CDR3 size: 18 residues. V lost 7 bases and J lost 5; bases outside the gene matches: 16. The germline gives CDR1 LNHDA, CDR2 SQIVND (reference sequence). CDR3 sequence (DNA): TGTGCCAGTACCGACTACTATAGCGGGACCACCCGGGCCAACGTCCTGACTTTC. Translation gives CASTDYYSGTTRANVLTF.

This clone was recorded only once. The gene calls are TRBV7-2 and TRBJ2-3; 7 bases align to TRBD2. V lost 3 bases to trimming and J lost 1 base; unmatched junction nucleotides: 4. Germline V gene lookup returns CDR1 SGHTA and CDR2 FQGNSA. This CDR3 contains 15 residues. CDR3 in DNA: TGTGCCAGCAGCTTCCGGGGGGACCGCACAGATACGCAGTATTTT. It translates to CASSFRGDRTDTQYF.

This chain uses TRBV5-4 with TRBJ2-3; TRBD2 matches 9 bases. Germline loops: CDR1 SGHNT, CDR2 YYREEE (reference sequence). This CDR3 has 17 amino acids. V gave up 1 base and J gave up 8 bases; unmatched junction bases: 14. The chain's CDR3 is CASSLKGGLAGSGTQYF. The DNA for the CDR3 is TGTGCCAGCAGCTTGAAGGGGGGGCTAGCGGGATCGGGTACGCAGTATTTT.